This TCR beta chain was sequenced during a study of T-cell reconstitution after alpha-beta-depleted transplantation in children. This clonotype was counted many times. Germline CDR1 is DFQATT and CDR2 is SNEGSKA (reference sequence). V lost 4 bases to trimming and J lost 5 bases; unmatched junction nucleotides: 6. This CDR3 has 14 amino acids. Unique molecular identifiers were built into the TCRbeta library. In TCRdb, the PCR reads were re-called with MiXCR into one record per CDR3 protein. The data contain about 400,000 distinct CDR3 sequences, roughly 15% of them singletons. This receptor was obtained from a human donor who donated a stem cell graft to a child with Fanconi anemia. Sequences were derived from PBMCs, sampled from the stem cell graft. The V gene is TRBV20-1, the J gene TRBJ2-1, with 9 bases matching TRBD1. DNA of the CDR3: TGCAGTGCTAAAACAGGGGGCCTCAACAATGAGCAGTTCTTC. Protein: CSAKTGGLNNEQFF.